This TCR beta chain was recorded in a study of T cell changes during pregnancy in multiple sclerosis. Profiling relied on immunoSEQ multiplex PCR, and the TCRdb table lists in-frame clones only, not all of them. The data contain about 46,000 clones, about 90% of them singletons. Germline V CDR1 and CDR2: KGHSH, LQKENI. V gave up 3 bases and J gave up 6 bases, with 12 bases separating them. The CDR3 length is 14 residues. This chain links TRBV18 with TRBJ2-1; a weak D match, TRBD2 (5 bases). This clonotype was obtained from a female donor in good health, enrolled as a control in a pregnancy study. Sequencing used CD4+ T cells from peripheral blood mononuclear cells, obtained in the second trimester of pregnancy. In nucleotides, the CDR3 is TGTGCCAGCTCACCGCAGAGGGCCTCCAATGAGCAGTTCTTC. Its protein is CASSPQRASNEQFF.